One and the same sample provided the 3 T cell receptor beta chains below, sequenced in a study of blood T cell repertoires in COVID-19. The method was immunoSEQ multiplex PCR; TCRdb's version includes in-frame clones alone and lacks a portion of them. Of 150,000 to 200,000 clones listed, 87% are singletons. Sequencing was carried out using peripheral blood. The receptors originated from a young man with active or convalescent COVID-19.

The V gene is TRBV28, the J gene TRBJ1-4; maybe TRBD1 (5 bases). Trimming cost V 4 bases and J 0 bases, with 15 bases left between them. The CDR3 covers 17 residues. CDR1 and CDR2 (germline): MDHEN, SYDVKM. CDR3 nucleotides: TGTGCCAGCAGTTCCGGAGGGGCCATTGCAACTAATGAAAAACTGTTTTTT. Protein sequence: CASSSGGAIATNEKLFF.

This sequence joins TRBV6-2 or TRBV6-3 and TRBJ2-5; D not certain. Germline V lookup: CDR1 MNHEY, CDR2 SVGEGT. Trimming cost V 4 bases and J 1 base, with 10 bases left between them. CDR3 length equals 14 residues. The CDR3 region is CASSSRGLQETQYF. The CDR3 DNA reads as TGTGCCAGCAGTTCCCGCGGCCTCCAAGAGACCCAGTACTTC.

CDR3 bases: TGTGCCACCAGTGCTCGGGACAGCGGTAATGAAAAACTGTTTTTT. Translating gives CATSARDSGNEKLFF. The chain has TRBV24-1 and TRBJ1-4, with 7 positions matching TRBD1. Germline lookup yields CDR1 KGHDR and CDR2 SFDVKD. J was trimmed by 4 bases and V by 5 bases; bases with no gene match: 6. This CDR3 region has 15 residues.